The TCR beta chain under discussion was sequenced for a study of Ad26.COV2.S vaccination and SARS-CoV-2 variants. Study context: Participants got Ad26.COV2.S intramuscularly, once or twice 56 days apart. Overall study results and limits: Greater spike-specific TCR breadth was seen in vaccine recipients than in placebo recipients. Researchers cautioned that TCR breadth and depth analyses may have underestimated total T cell responses.

The method was immunoSEQ multiplex PCR; TCRdb's version includes in-frame clones alone and lacks a portion of them. The repertoire holds 330,000 or so clones, with 85% to 90% as singletons. Comment on this clone: Its antigen is currently unknown.

Germline values: CDR1 MNHEY, CDR2 SMNVEV (reference sequence). The CDR3 loop spans 16 amino acids. J was trimmed by 5 bases and V by 3 bases; bases with no gene match: 10. Treatment here: roughly 18 received Ad26.COV2.S at low or high dose, single or two shots; five or six received placebo; per-sample allocation not given. Day 63 following the first vaccine or placebo injection was when the samples were taken. Expression of Wuhan-strain SARS-CoV-2 spike came from the Ad26 vector that formed the vaccine. The material was peripheral blood, obtained in a trial of Ad26.COV2.S vaccine versus placebo. The origin of this receptor is a person aged 18-65 years who received the Ad26.COV2.S COVID-19 vaccine or a placebo. The chain carries TRBV27 and TRBJ2-1, with 7 bases aligning to TRBD1. The CDR3, as DNA: TGTGCCAGCAGTTTTCAAGCCGACAGGGCTCACAATGAGCAGTTCTTC. This gives the protein CASSFQADRAHNEQFF.